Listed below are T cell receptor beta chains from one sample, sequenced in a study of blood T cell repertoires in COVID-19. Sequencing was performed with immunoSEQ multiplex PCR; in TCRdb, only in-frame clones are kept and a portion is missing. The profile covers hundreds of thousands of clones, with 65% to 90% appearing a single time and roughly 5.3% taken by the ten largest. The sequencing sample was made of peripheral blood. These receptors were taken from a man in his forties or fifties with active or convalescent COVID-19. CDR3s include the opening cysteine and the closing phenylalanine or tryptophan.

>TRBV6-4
CASSESGLAGSAPRTQYF
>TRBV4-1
CASSQRGGLDRYEQYF
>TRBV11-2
CASSHTPGLAKNNEQFF
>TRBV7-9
CASSLSSGRAVGELFF
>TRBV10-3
CATSDRGQRGNSPLHF
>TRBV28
CASSPPRNYGYTF
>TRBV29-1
CSAGQYDGYTF
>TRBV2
CASPSQGGFYGYTF
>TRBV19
CASSIGDRVDTEAFF
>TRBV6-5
CASSSRTGGNTEAFF
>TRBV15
CATSREKRTGGNTIYF
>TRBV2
CASSDSSPPYSNQPQHF
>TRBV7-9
CASSLQGSSLVTLHF
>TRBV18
CASSPTAGAWGANVLTF
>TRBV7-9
CASSLSGGRGWNEQFF
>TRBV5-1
CASSATGSGELFF